A single sample gave rise to the 14 T cell receptor beta chains below, sequenced in a study of cytomegalovirus exposure and HLA in healthy donors (dated by TCRdb to 2015 to 2018). The method was the immunoSEQ multiplex PCR assay. The multiplex PCR relied on a mix of 60 forward primers for TCR Vbeta segments and 13 reverse primers for TCR Jbeta segments. In TCRdb, the immuneACCESS table is reduced to in-frame sequences with V and J assigned. These tables do not hold every clone; where another copy was compared, an unresolved V gene accounts for under half, and the others remain unexplained. The sample records 90,000 to 150,000 clones, about 81% of which are singletons. The ten largest clones represent roughly 3% of the sample. Sequencing used PBMCs. The receptors come from a woman between 35 and 50 years old in good health and CMV-seropositive.

CDR3: CASSLRSSVVAGANVLTF. CDR3 DNA: TGTGCCAGCAGCTTAAGATCTAGCGTGGTAGCTGGGGCCAACGTCCTGACTTTC. This chain links TRBV7-3 with TRBJ2-6; weak D call: TRBD2 (6 bases). Germline CDR1 is SGHTA and CDR2 is FQGTGA. The CDR3 totals 18 residues. V lost 1 base and J lost 2, with 15 bases in between.

The sample holds a few counts of this clone. The chain uses TRBV10-3 and TRBJ1-2; unclear D gene. From germline, CDR1 is ENHRY and CDR2 SYGVKD. The CDR3 runs 14 residues. V gave up 7 bases and J gave up 0 bases, with 12 bases separating them. The CDR3 loop is CAITPGGANYGYTF. The DNA for the CDR3 is TGTGCCATCACCCCGGGAGGAGCTAACTATGGCTACACCTTC.

The genes are TRBV7-2 and TRBJ1-1; D perhaps matches TRBD1 (5 bases). The V and J ends lost 1 base and 6 bases respectively, with 9 bases between them. The CDR3 is 13 residues long. Germline CDR1 is SGHTA and CDR2 is FQGNSA. This CDR3 reads CASSLGRGAEAFF. CDR3 coding DNA: TGTGCCAGCAGCTTAGGGCGGGGCGCTGAAGCTTTCTTT.

The genes are TRBV25-1 and TRBJ1-2; 7 bases match TRBD1. Trimming at V came to 3 bases and at J to 4 bases, leaving 8 bases not matched to a gene. This CDR3 has 15 residues. Germline CDR1 and CDR2: MGHDK and SYGVNS. The CDR3 spells CASSDPGTASYGYTF. CDR3 nucleotide sequence: TGTGCCAGCAGTGATCCCGGGACAGCTTCCTATGGCTACACCTTC.

This chain links TRBV19 with TRBJ2-1; 13 positions agree with TRBD2. The CDR3 contains 16 residues. The ends lost 5 bases at V and 9 bases at J; junction bases unmatched: 10. The germline V gene encodes CDR1 LNHDA and CDR2 SQIVND (reference sequence). The CDR3 loop reads CASSPNGLAGVGEQFF. The DNA of the CDR3 is TGTGCCAGTAGTCCGAACGGACTAGCGGGAGTTGGTGAGCAGTTCTTC.

The chain employs TRBV27 and TRBJ2-6, with TRBD1 identical over 7 bases. V dropped 4 bases and J dropped 0; count of bases not matched to a gene: 6. The germline gives CDR1 MNHEY, CDR2 SMNVEV (reference sequence). This CDR3 is 17 amino acids long. The CDR3 nucleotides read TGTGCCAGCAGTTGGGGGACAGCGAGCTCTGGGGCCAACGTCCTGACTTTC. Translating it yields CASSWGTASSGANVLTF. The full variable domain, rest sourced from reference TRBV27 and TRBJ2-6, is EAQVTQNPRYLITVTGKKLTVTCSQNMNHEYMSWYRQDPGLGLRQIYYSMNVEVTDKGDVPEGYKVSRKEKRNFPLILESPSPNQTSLYFCASSWGTASSGANVLTFGAGSRLTVL.

V and J are TRBV18 and TRBJ1-1; D not resolved. Trimming took 2 bases from V and 4 from J, leaving 14 bases between them. Germline-derived CDR1 and CDR2 are KGHSH and LQKENI. The CDR3 is 15 residues long. The CDR3 region has the DNA TGTGCCAGCTCACCAATCCAGGCTGATAGCACTGAAGCTTTCTTT. Translating gives CASSPIQADSTEAFF.

The V call is TRBV7-2, the J call TRBJ1-2; D not certain. Looked up from germline, CDR1 is SGHTA and CDR2 is FQGNSA. V was shortened by 5 bases and J by 8 bases, with 18 bases between the two germline ends. The CDR3 runs 14 residues. The CDR3 DNA reads TGTGCCAGCAGCCCGAGGGATAGCCCTTACGGCTACACCTTC. Amino acids: CASSPRDSPYGYTF.

The CDR3 loop is CASSSRGQPNNEQYF. CDR3 bases: TGTGCCAGCAGTTCACGGGGACAGCCAAACAACGAGCAGTACTTC. The rearrangement uses TRBV6-1 and TRBJ2-7; 7 positions match TRBD1. The CDR3 sequence is 15 residues long. Trimming at V came to 5 bases and at J to 5 bases, leaving 12 bases not matched to a gene. Germline V lookup: CDR1 MNHNS, CDR2 SASEGT.

The chain uses TRBV6-6 and TRBJ1-3; D might be TRBD1 (5 bases). Trimming shortened V by 0 bases and J by 9 bases, and 18 bases separated the two germline ends. Looked up from germline, CDR1 is MNHNY and CDR2 is SVGAGI (reference sequence). The CDR3 is 16 residues long. CDR3 sequence: CASSYSRGSRESTIYF. In DNA form, the CDR3 reads TGTGCCAGCAGTTACTCGAGAGGTAGCAGGGAAAGCACCATATATTTT.

This clone appeared a single time. The chain has TRBV7-3 and TRBJ2-1, with 7 bases aligning to TRBD1. V shed 1 base and J 8 bases; nucleotides not matched to a gene: 11. The germline CDR1 and CDR2 sequences are SGHTA and FQGTGA. The CDR3 covers 16 residues. The CDR3 spells CASSLNGQVGRDEQFF. The CDR3 DNA is TGTGCCAGCAGCTTAAACGGACAGGTGGGTCGGGATGAGCAGTTCTTC.

This clone was seen only a few times. J is TRBJ2-7 and V is TRBV7-2; the D gene is possibly TRBD2 (5 bases). The CDR3 loop spans 14 amino acids. With 4 bases removed from V and 2 bases from J, the gap between germline ends came to 12 bases. Per germline, CDR1 SGHTA and CDR2 FQGNSA. CDR3 amino acids: CASSSIAHTYEQYF. CDR3 sequence (DNA): TGTGCCAGCAGCTCTATAGCGCACACCTACGAGCAGTACTTC.

The V and J genes are TRBV28 and TRBJ1-1; 9 bases map to TRBD1. This CDR3 comprises 15 residues. From germline, CDR1 is MDHEN and CDR2 SYDVKM. J gave up 0 bases and V 5 bases, and 4 bases lay outside the gene matches. The CDR3 region has the DNA TGTGCCAGCAGTAGGAGACAGGGGGTGAACACTGAAGCTTTCTTT. Its protein is CASSRRQGVNTEAFF.

This rearrangement joins TRBV7-3 to TRBJ2-2, with D unclear. V lost 5 bases to trimming and J lost 8 bases, with 12 bases between them. This CDR3 has 13 residues. CDR1 is SGHTA and CDR2 is FQGTGA in the germline V gene. The CDR3 sequence is CASSPHQRGELFF. CDR3 in DNA: TGTGCCAGCAGCCCTCATCAGAGGGGGGAGCTGTTTTTT.